This T cell receptor beta chain is from a study of T cell responses to AZD1222 COVID-19 vaccine (dated by TCRdb to the early 2020s). Background on the whole study: A total of just over 230 trial participants underwent TCR sequencing, of whom roughly 210 had received two doses of AZD1222 and roughly 26 had received two doses of the MenACWY control vaccine. Trial participants were enrolled by age into subgroups of 18-55, 56-69 and 70-plus years, and around 150, 28 and 57 TCR-sequenced participants, respectively, were included in these subgroups.

Results the study describes overall, beyond this receptor: Because no samples from the day 14 peak response were available, repertoires could be characterized only after the peak T cell response. In the small 56-69-year group, the increase in depth fell short of significance, most likely because of low power. Reportedly, almost half of the unique spike-specific TCRs recognized epitopes lying outside the regions that are mutated in the B.1.351 and B.1.1.7 variants. Conclusions about previously exposed vaccinees were limited because only a handful of AZD1222 recipients were SARS-CoV-2 seropositive at baseline. CD4 TCRs associated with the vaccine covered the entire spike protein, and the dominant responses were in regions 160-218 and 743-854. Participants were mostly white British, with more females than males. The authors suggested clonal diversity may have been underestimated. After two AZD1222 doses, spike-specific TCR breadth and depth were significantly higher than at day 0 and than in MenACWY recipients.

A note on this clone: Its target antigen remains unknown. Base qualities are not recorded, but no much larger clone differs from it by a single base.

The CDR3 regions of human TCRbeta chains were analyzed by immunosequencing. The authors' pipeline ran thus. Repertoire TCRs were checked for matches against a reference library of SARS-CoV-2-specific TCRs that had been generated using the MIRA antigen-specificity platform. Breadth was defined as the fraction of unique TCRs that were SARS-CoV-2-associated, and depth was defined as the fraction of total T cells that were SARS-CoV-2-associated. Using the MIRA data, every spike-specific TCR was mapped to the spike region that the TCR reacted to and assigned to either a CD4 or a CD8 class. Log10-transformed breadth and depth values were compared by one-way ANOVA with Sidak's multiple comparisons tests. TCRdb mirrors the immuneACCESS table, restricted to in-frame sequences. Some clones are absent from its copies; in checked studies, under half trace to an unresolved V gene, and the reason for the others is unknown. V and J calls and clone size are those listed in that table; D and trimming were worked out from the DNA. In all, the sample holds tens of thousands of clones, and about nine tenths of those were seen once. Less than 8.5% of the sample belongs to the ten largest clones.

Per the publication, the time point label means: about 28 days (+/-7) after the second vaccine dose. AZD1222 recipients given second doses at about 4 weeks or at about 12 weeks were pooled, since spike-specific TCR depth and breadth were not found to differ between the two schedules. Vaccinee samples came from UK trials COV001 and COV002, including a single-blind randomized controlled phase 2/3 trial of AZD1222 (ChAdOx1 nCoV-19) in healthy adults. For TCRbeta chain sequencing, PBMC samples from trial participants were taken at day 0 and at day 28 after the second dose. Sample: peripheral blood, taken 28 days after the second AZD1222 dose. The sequence was obtained from an adult who received the AZD1222 COVID-19 vaccine.

The DNA sequence reads TGTGCCAGCAGTGAATATACTAGCGGGTCTAGCACAGATACGCAGTATTTT. The resulting protein is CASSEYTSGSSTDTQYF. Here the chain combines TRBV25-1 and TRBJ2-3, and 9 junction bases match TRBD2. The germline V gene gives CDR1 as MGHDK and CDR2 as SYGVNS. The CDR3 holds 17 amino acids from the cysteine to the phenylalanine. CDR3 DNA only is kept here, 51 bases in frame from base 1. The germline V end is reduced by 0 bases and the J end by 0 bases; junction bases left unmatched: 4.